This T cell receptor (beta chain) was identified during a study of blood T cell repertoires in COVID-19. Study-level background: COVID-19 samples from acute and convalescent phases originated in the United States, Italy and Spain. The analysed material was cDNA or gDNA that came from T cells, B-cell-depleted T cells, or PBMCs.

Authors' analysis steps: Reference gene primer amplification yielded estimated nucleated cell counts. Here immunoSEQ multiplex PCR was the method, and the copy in TCRdb shows in-frame clones only, minus some. D and trimming were read from the DNA, whereas the V and J calls and clone size are those reported in that table. This sample yields some 240,000 clones, of which around 84% are seen a single time; 1.5% to 1.7% belongs to the top ten. Germline CDR1 and CDR2: MDHEN and SYDVKM. V lost 2 bases and J lost 4; bases outside the gene matches: 5. The CDR3 is 15 residues long. The sequenced sample was peripheral blood. The chain recombines TRBV28 with TRBJ1-2; TRBD1 agrees at 9 bases. This TCR came from a woman between 40 and 50 years old who had recovered from COVID-19. CDR3 sequence reads: CASSLGTGQGYGYTF. DNA of the CDR3: TGTGCCAGCAGTTTAGGGACAGGGCAAGGCTATGGCTACACCTTC.